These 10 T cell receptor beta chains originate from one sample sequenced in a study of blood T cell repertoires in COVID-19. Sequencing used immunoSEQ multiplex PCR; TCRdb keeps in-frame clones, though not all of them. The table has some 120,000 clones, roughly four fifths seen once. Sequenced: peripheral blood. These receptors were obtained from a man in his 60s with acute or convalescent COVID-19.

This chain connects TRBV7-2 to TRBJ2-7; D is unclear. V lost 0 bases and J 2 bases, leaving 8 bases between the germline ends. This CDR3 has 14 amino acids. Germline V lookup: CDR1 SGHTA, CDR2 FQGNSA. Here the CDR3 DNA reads TGTGCCAGCAGCTTAGCGCTATTACCCTACGAGCAGTACTTC. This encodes CASSLALLPYEQYF.

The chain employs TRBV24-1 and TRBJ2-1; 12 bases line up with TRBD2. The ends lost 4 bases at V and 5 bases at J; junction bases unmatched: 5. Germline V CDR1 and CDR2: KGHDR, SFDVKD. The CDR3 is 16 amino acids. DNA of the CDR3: TGTGCCACCAGTGACCCGGGACTAGCGGGCAACAATGAGCAGTTCTTC. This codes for CATSDPGLAGNNEQFF.

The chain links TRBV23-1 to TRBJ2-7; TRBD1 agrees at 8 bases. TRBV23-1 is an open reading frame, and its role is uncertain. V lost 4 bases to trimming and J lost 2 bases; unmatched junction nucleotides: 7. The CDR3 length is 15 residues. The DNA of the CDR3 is TGCGCCAGCAGTCCCCGGTTGGACAGGGCCTACGAGCAGTACTTC. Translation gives CASSPRLDRAYEQYF.

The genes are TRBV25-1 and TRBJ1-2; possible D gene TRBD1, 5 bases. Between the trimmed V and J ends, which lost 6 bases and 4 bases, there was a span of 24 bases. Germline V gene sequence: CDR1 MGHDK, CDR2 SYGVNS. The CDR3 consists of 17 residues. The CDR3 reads CASRPGPKNTGGYGYTF. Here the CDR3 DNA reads TGTGCCAGCAGACCGGGTCCGAAAAATACGGGGGGCTATGGCTACACCTTC.

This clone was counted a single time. The CDR3 region is CASSPAGTANTGELFF. DNA of the CDR3: TGTGCCAGCTCACCAGCGGGGACCGCGAACACCGGGGAGCTGTTTTTT. The chain is built from TRBV18 and TRBJ2-2; the D gene is possibly TRBD2 (6 bases). V shed 2 bases and J shed 0 bases, with 10 bases lying between them. The CDR3 consists of 16 residues. CDR1 KGHSH and CDR2 LQKENI come from the germline V gene. The whole variable domain, filled in from reference TRBV18 and TRBJ2-2, reads NAGVMQNPRHLVRRRGQEARLRCSPMKGHSHVYWYRQLPEEGLKFMVYLQKENIIDESGMPKERFSAEFPKEGPSILRIQQVVRGDSAAYFCASSPAGTANTGELFFGEGSRLTVL.

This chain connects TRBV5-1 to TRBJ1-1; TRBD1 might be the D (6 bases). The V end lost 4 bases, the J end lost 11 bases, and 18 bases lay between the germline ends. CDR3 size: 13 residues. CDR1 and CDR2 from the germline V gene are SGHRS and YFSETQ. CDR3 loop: CASSASGEGGAFF. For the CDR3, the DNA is TGCGCCAGCAGCGCCTCAGGGGAGGGGGGTGCTTTCTTT.

CDR3 sequence reads: CASSLENRVGDTQYF. In DNA form, the CDR3 reads TGTGCCAGCAGCTTAGAGAACAGGGTCGGTGATACGCAGTATTTT. The chain couples TRBV7-9 to TRBJ2-3, with TRBD1 as a possible D gene (6 bases). Germline values: CDR1 SEHNR, CDR2 FQNEAQ (reference sequence). The V end lost 1 base, the J end lost 6 bases, and 14 bases lay between the germline ends. This CDR3 spans 15 amino acids. Full variable domain (missing parts from reference TRBV7-9 and TRBJ2-3): DTGVSQNPRHKITKRGQNVTFRCDPISEHNRLYWYRQTLGQGPEFLTYFQNEAQLEKSRLLSDRFSAERPKGSFSTLEIQRTEQGDSAMYLCASSLENRVGDTQYFGPGTRLTVL.

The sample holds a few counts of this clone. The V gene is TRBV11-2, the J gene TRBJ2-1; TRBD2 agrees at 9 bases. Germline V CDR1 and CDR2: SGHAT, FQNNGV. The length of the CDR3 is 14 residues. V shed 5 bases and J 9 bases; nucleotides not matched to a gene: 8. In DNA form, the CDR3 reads TGTGCCAGCAGCCCGACTAGCGGAAGGGGTGAGCAGTTCTTC. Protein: CASSPTSGRGEQFF.

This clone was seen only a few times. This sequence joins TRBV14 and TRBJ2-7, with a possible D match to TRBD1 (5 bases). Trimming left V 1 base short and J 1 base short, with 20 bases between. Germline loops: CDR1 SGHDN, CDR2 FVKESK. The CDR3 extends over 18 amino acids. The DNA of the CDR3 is TGTGCCAGCAGCCAAGTCATGGCAGGGCTTAGCATTTCCTACGAGCAGTACTTC. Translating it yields CASSQVMAGLSISYEQYF.

The chain's CDR3 is CASSVGQAWNEKLFF. In nucleotides, the CDR3 is TGTGCCAGCAGCGTAGGGCAGGCTTGGAATGAAAAACTGTTTTTT. V and J are TRBV9 and TRBJ1-4; D is ambiguous. V gave up 0 bases and J gave up 5 bases, with 11 bases separating them. The CDR3 contains 15 residues. Germline V gives CDR1 SGDLS, CDR2 YYNGEE.